These T cell receptor beta chains were read from a single sample in a study of OX40 agonist ivuxolimab in advanced cancers. Repertoires were generated with immunoSEQ multiplex PCR, while TCRdb's copy carries only in-frame clones and drops some. The data hold just under 75,000 clones, with roughly 92% observed a single time. Source: CD4+ or CD8+ T cells sorted from blood, taken in a trial of the OX40 agonist ivuxolimab. These receptors were taken from an adult with an advanced solid tumor such as melanoma, head and neck, liver or kidney cancer. The CDR3 runs from the conserved cysteine through the conserved F or W. The size of a clone is reported for some rows only, either as once, few or many, or as a class for expanded clones.

j_gene	abundance	v_gene	CDR3aa
TRBJ1-1	-	TRBV30	CAWSPGNTEAFF
TRBJ2-5	-	TRBV9	CASSLGLAGVGETQYF
TRBJ1-3	-	TRBV30	CAWSGKGLAGNTIYF
TRBJ2-7	-	TRBV19	CASRDTGTGQNEQYF
TRBJ1-1	-	TRBV18	CASSPGGSNTEAFF
TRBJ2-1	once	TRBV27	CASILSGLRALIGGNEQFF
TRBJ1-5	-	TRBV10-3	CAISESNKASGTLANQPQHF
TRBJ1-1	-	TRBV19	CASSILGRGPNTEAFF
TRBJ1-5	-	TRBV4-2	CASSQGSRTAGQPQHF
TRBJ1-1	few	TRBV2	CASSGAQGITEAFF
TRBJ1-3	few	TRBV27	CASRLHSGNTIYF
TRBJ2-7	-	TRBV19	CASSIGGQGASYEQYF
TRBJ1-5	-	TRBV19	CASSIRDRSNQPQHF
TRBJ2-5	-	TRBV9	CASSVGSENQETQYF
TRBJ2-2	-	TRBV14	CASSRSGHTNTGELFF
TRBJ2-7	once	TRBV30	CAWSGRGANGQYF
TRBJ1-5	-	TRBV5-5	CASSLAAAGYGGDNQPQHF
TRBJ2-5	-	TRBV11-2	CASSLARKTQYF
TRBJ1-1	-	TRBV5-1	CASTASPGQTEAFF
TRBJ2-2	-	TRBV7-9	CASSSRGTSGSTGELFF
TRBJ2-7	once	TRBV10-2	CASSEVQGEQYF
TRBJ2-5	-	TRBV10-2	CASKTREAGETQYF
TRBJ2-1	-	TRBV5-1	CASSSSRRWFF
TRBJ2-5	-	TRBV19	CASSRRGNLGTQYF
TRBJ1-2	-	TRBV6-5	CASRITGGEGYTF
TRBJ2-7	-	TRBV6-5	CASSYGRGAYEQYF
TRBJ1-5	-	TRBV27	CASSLKGAAREADQPQHF
TRBJ2-1	-	TRBV30	CAWRPWAPSDEQFF
TRBJ2-2	-	TRBV14	CASSQSSNTGELFF
TRBJ2-2	-	TRBV10-3	CAISPRTPTGELFF
TRBJ2-7	once	TRBV6-6	CASSYSSTSGRGEQYF
TRBJ2-7	-	TRBV19	CASSFEAAHSYEQYF
TRBJ1-2	-	TRBV2	CASSMGQEGYTF
TRBJ1-4	-	TRBV5-8	CASSHAAGGLYEKLFF
TRBJ2-1	-	TRBV29-1	CSVEGLAGGFDEQFF
TRBJ1-1	once	TRBV5-1	CASSGRGTEAFF
TRBJ2-7	-	TRBV6-5	CASRTGSSYEQYF
TRBJ1-1	few	TRBV4-1	CASSQGGDIGAFF
TRBJ2-3	-	TRBV2	CATRRAGRADTQYF
TRBJ1-1	once	TRBV5-4	CASSGRAAMNTEAFF
TRBJ2-5	-	TRBV11-3	CASSRGGGVRQETQYF
TRBJ2-5	-	TRBV5-1	CASSLGQVYQETQYF
TRBJ2-3	few	TRBV28	CASLPAGGSDTQYF
TRBJ2-2	-	TRBV5-1	CASSLGAGQGNTGELFF
TRBJ2-7	-	TRBV5-1	CASSFRQGDYEQYF
TRBJ2-3	-	TRBV5-1	CASSEGTSGLTDTQYF
TRBJ2-5	once	TRBV30	CAWTDSQETQYF
TRBJ1-5	-	TRBV5-8	CASSRVRGNQPQHF
TRBJ2-1	-	TRBV4-3	CASSQDMGLSHNEQFF
TRBJ2-7	-	TRBV14	CASSQNPTSGGSYEQYF
TRBJ2-1	-	TRBV19	CASREAGALFNEQFF
TRBJ2-7	-	TRBV27	CASSLSARGPSYEQYF
TRBJ1-4	-	TRBV4-3	CASSQGPGRRNEKLFF
TRBJ2-7	-	TRBV10-3	CAISGSYEQYF
TRBJ1-6	-	TRBV6-1	CASSEKQAYNSPLHF
TRBJ2-2	-	TRBV30	CAWTKDRTNTGELFF